The following is a TCR beta chain sequence with its context. Its antigen remains unknown. The germline V gene has CDR1 MDHEN and CDR2 SYDVKM. Deletions cut 3 bases from V and 7 bases from J, with 7 bases between. The CDR3 sequence is 12 residues long. The sample comes from a study of CD8 T cells in ankylosing spondylitis. Researchers built TCR beta libraries using quantitative 5'-RACE with molecular barcodes. TCRdb itself ran the 5' RACE reads through MiXCR, one entry per CDR3 protein. Of fewer than 180,000 distinct CDR3 sequences detected, around 45% appear once; the ten largest clones hold 12% to 15%. Study-wide results and caveats: Significant enrichment of disease-linked clones was reportedly seen in matched ankylosing spondylitis synovial fluid. Prior literature has documented some motif variants in synovial fluid and blood from reactive arthritis. Ankylosing spondylitis blood appeared to carry a characteristic TCR beta motif of roughly 8 highly homologous variants.

The origin of this receptor is a male donor with ankylosing spondylitis. The chain carries TRBV28 and TRBJ1-5; D gene uncertain. The sequencing input was synovial fluid, either unsorted or a sorted T cell fraction (not recorded which). The CDR3 bases are TGTGCCAGCAGTTTGAATTTCCAGCCCCAGCATTTT. Translating gives CASSLNFQPQHF.